The clone carrying this T cell receptor beta chain was seen repeatedly, ten times or more. This sample is drawn from a study of T cells in Graves' hyperthyroidism and ophthalmopathy. The V segment lost 5 bases and the J segment 0 bases; nucleotides outside the gene matches: 5. Germline assignment: CDR1 PRHDT and CDR2 FYEKMQ (reference sequence). The CDR3 consists of 15 residues. The TCR beta CDR3 regions underwent amplification using RNA transcripts as the source. A set of HTBI primers served as the primers for a first-round RT-PCR of the TCR CDR3. TCRdb redid the calling of the multiplex PCR reads with MiXCR, one entry per CDR3 protein. Of a few hundred thousand distinct CDR3 sequences listed, roughly 15% are singletons.

The sample taken for sequencing was blood. The sequence came from a woman aged 25 to 39 with Graves' ophthalmopathy. V and J are TRBV13 and TRBJ2-5, with 8 bases aligning to TRBD2. The CDR3 spells CASSPGGVYQETQYF. In DNA, the CDR3 is TGTGCCAGCAGCCCCGGGGGGGTCTACCAAGAGACCCAGTACTTC.